One sample yielded the 17 T cell receptor beta chains listed below, sequenced in a study of molecular identifiers for immune sequencing clone quantification. MiXCR, applied by TCRdb to the PCR reads, yields one record per CDR3 protein. Among around 480,000 distinct CDR3 sequences listed, roughly a fifth were seen once. Input material: naive CD8+ T cells from blood, with Jurkat cell RNA spiked in. Subset defined: FACS-sorted CD8+CD4-CCR7+CD45RA+ naive T cells. These receptors were obtained from a human donor in good health. Some libraries in this study had Jurkat cell RNA spiked in.

This clonotype was found many times. The V call is TRBV20-1, the J call TRBJ2-5, with D unclear. CDR1 is DFQATT and CDR2 is SNEGSKA in the germline V gene (reference sequence). V was clipped by 4 bases and J by 3 bases, with 15 bases between them. The CDR3 has 14 residues. CDR3 nucleotides: TGCAGTGCTACCCTTCTGGACGCTAAAGAGACCCAGTACTTC. Residues: CSATLLDAKETQYF.

In this sample, this clonotype turned up a few times. This chain joins TRBV20-1 and TRBJ2-3; D is ambiguous. Germline V lookup: CDR1 DFQATT, CDR2 SNEGSKA (reference sequence). The CDR3 runs 15 residues. V was shortened by 1 base and J by 2 bases, with 13 bases between the two germline ends. The CDR3, as DNA: TGCAGTGCTAGAGTTCGTCTGCAGCCCACAGATACGCAGTATTTT. As protein: CSARVRLQPTDTQYF.

The V gene is TRBV4-1, the J gene TRBJ2-1; D remains unclear. The CDR3 extends over 16 amino acids. The V and J ends lost 4 bases and 0 bases respectively, with 13 bases between them. CDR1 and CDR2 from the germline V gene are MGHRA and YSYEKL. The CDR3 loop reads CASSRLAQNSYNEQFF. The CDR3 DNA reads as TGCGCCAGCAGCCGACTCGCACAAAACTCCTACAATGAGCAGTTCTTC.

Concerning this clonotype: One junction end disagrees with the germline gene, perhaps due to a read error. This CDR3 is CASSYGRDPVF. The CDR3 nucleotides read TGTGCCAGCAGTTACGGACGAGACCCAGTATTC. The V gene is TRBV6-5, the J gene TRBJ2-5; D unclear. CDR1 MNHEY and CDR2 SVGAGI come from the germline V gene. The CDR3 runs 11 residues.

This clonotype was counted ten times or more. This chain connects TRBV12-3 or TRBV12-4 to TRBJ1-4, with D possibly TRBD1 on 5 matching bases. The CDR3 runs to 15 residues. Trimming took off 5 bases at V and 7 bases at J, with 17 bases between the two ends. Here the CDR3 reads CASSPGASRIEKLFF. The CDR3 nucleotides are TGTGCCAGCAGTCCTGGGGCTTCCCGAATTGAAAAACTGTTTTTT.

This clonotype was counted between two and nine times. The genes are TRBV4-3 and TRBJ2-6; D is possibly TRBD2 (6 bases). Germline CDR1 reads LGHNA; CDR2 reads YSLEER. V lost 1 base and J lost 3, with 13 bases in between. This CDR3 has 17 amino acids. CDR3 residues: CASSQGPGESGANVLTF. The CDR3 coding sequence is TGCGCCAGCAGCCAAGGGCCGGGAGAGAGTGGGGCCAACGTCCTGACTTTC.

The rearrangement joins TRBV9 to TRBJ2-5; tentatively, D is TRBD2 (6 bases). V was trimmed by 0 bases and J by 5 bases, leaving 14 bases between them. CDR1 SGDLS and CDR2 YYNGEE come from the germline V gene. The CDR3 loop spans 15 amino acids. CDR3 region: CASSVGVRGIETQYF. The CDR3 nucleotides are TGTGCCAGCAGCGTAGGAGTCCGGGGGATTGAGACCCAGTACTTC. The entire variable domain, with the rest obtained from reference TRBV9 and TRBJ2-5, is as follows: DSGVTQTPKHLITATGQRVTLRCSPRSGDLSVYWYQQSLDQGLQFLIQYYNGEERAKGNILERFSAQQFPDLHSELNLSSLELGDSALYFCASSVGVRGIETQYFGPGTRLLVL.

To note about this clonotype: Being one base from a much bigger clone, this may be a read error. The chain carries TRBV7-9 and TRBJ1-3; D is undetermined. The CDR3 spans 16 residues. In germline, CDR1 is SEHNR, CDR2 FQNEAQ (reference sequence). DNA of the CDR3: TGTGCCAGCAGCACCACTGGCGGACCCTCTGGAAACGCCATATATTTT. Its protein is CASSTTGGPSGNAIYF.

The chain links TRBV19 to TRBJ1-1; the match to TRBD1 covers 7 bases. V shed 7 bases, J shed 5 bases, and the junction held 13 bases outside the gene matches. Germline values: CDR1 LNHDA, CDR2 SQIVND (reference sequence). This CDR3 contains 15 residues. The chain's CDR3 is CASKIVEGAQTEAFF. Written as DNA, the CDR3 is TGTGCCAGTAAAATTGTTGAGGGGGCGCAAACTGAAGCTTTCTTT.

There are many counts of this clonotype. The V call is TRBV7-2, the J call TRBJ2-3; 9 bases are shared with TRBD2. The CDR3 has 16 residues. Germline CDR1 and CDR2: SGHTA and FQGNSA. V gave up 5 bases and J gave up 2 bases; unmatched junction bases: 8. The CDR3 DNA reads as TGTGCCAGCAGCGCAAATAGCGGGGGAGACACAGATACGCAGTATTTT. Translated, it gives CASSANSGGDTDTQYF. Full variable domain (remainder filled in from reference TRBV7-2 and TRBJ2-3): GAGVSQSPSNKVTEKGKDVELRCDPISGHTALYWYRQSLGQGLEFLIYFQGNSAPDKSGLPSDRFSAERTGGSVSTLTIQRTQQEDSAVYLCASSANSGGDTDTQYFGPGTRLTVL.

The chain joins TRBV6-2 or TRBV6-3 to TRBJ2-5, with D maybe TRBD2 (5 bases). Germline-derived CDR1 and CDR2 are MNHEY and SVGEGT. The CDR3 contains 14 residues. V lost 7 bases and J 12 bases, leaving 24 bases between the germline ends. The CDR3 spells CASTEGSSSHIKYF. As DNA, the CDR3 is TGTGCCAGCACTGAGGGTTCATCCAGTCACATAAAGTACTTC.

This clonotype was seen at least ten times. The chain links TRBV6-5 to TRBJ1-1; D possibly corresponds to TRBD1 (5 bases). Germline lookup yields CDR1 MNHEY and CDR2 SVGAGI. This CDR3 is built from 14 residues. The ends were cut back, 7 bases at V and 1 base at J, with 13 bases in the middle. The CDR3 nucleotides read TGTGCCAGCAAACATCGGGGGACGAACACTGAAGCTTTCTTT. Residues: CASKHRGTNTEAFF.

This clonotype was observed many times. The rearrangement links TRBV4-1 to TRBJ2-1, with 8 bases aligning to TRBD2. Per the germline V gene, CDR1 is MGHRA and CDR2 is YSYEKL. J lost 4 bases, V lost 4 bases, and 6 bases had no gene match. The CDR3 is 15 residues long. CDR3 residues: CASSRSGGVYNEQFF. CDR3 DNA: TGCGCCAGCAGCCGGAGCGGGGGTGTTTACAATGAGCAGTTCTTC.

This clonotype was seen a few times. The rearrangement uses TRBV4-1 and TRBJ2-2; D unclear. The V and J ends lost 0 bases and 1 base respectively, with 9 bases between them. The CDR3 has 16 amino acids. Germline loops: CDR1 MGHRA, CDR2 YSYEKL. The CDR3 DNA follows: TGCGCCAGCAGCCAAGACATAGCATGGAACACCGGGGAGCTGTTTTTT. Translated, it gives CASSQDIAWNTGELFF.

This clonotype showed up just a few times. CDR3 sequence: CASSTRWGLENNEQFF. The DNA for the CDR3 is TGTGCCAGCAGTACCCGTTGGGGCCTCGAAAACAATGAGCAGTTCTTC. The chain recombines TRBV6-5 with TRBJ2-1; D is perhaps TRBD1 (5 bases). Per the germline V gene, CDR1 is MNHEY and CDR2 is SVGAGI. The CDR3 extends over 16 amino acids. The V end lost 5 bases, the J end lost 5 bases, and 19 bases lay between the germline ends.

Concerning this clonotype itself: This may be a read error: a much more frequent sequence differs by one nucleotide. The V gene is TRBV7-8, the J gene TRBJ2-5; possibly TRBD2 for D (6 bases). CDR1 and CDR2 from the germline V gene are SGHVS and FQNEAQ. This CDR3 has 15 amino acids. The CDR3 loop is CASSLALTGRETRYF. CDR3 coding DNA: TGTGCCAGCAGCTTAGCTCTCACGGGCCGGGAGACCCGGTACTTC.

Turning to this clonotype: A single base separates this from a much larger clone, so it may be a read error. The chain combines TRBV7-9 with TRBJ2-3, with 11 bases lining up with TRBD2. The CDR3 is 16 amino acids. Germline lookup yields CDR1 SEHNR and CDR2 FQNEAQ (reference sequence). With V trimmed by 5 bases and J by 5 bases, 9 bases remained unmatched. CDR3 coding DNA: TGTGCCAGCAGCACATTAGCGGGAGGGCCAATAGATACGCAGTATTTT. Residues: CASSTLAGGPIDTQYF. Variable domain in full (rest from reference TRBV7-9 and TRBJ2-3): DTGVSQNPRHKITKRGQNVTFRCDPISEHNRLYWYRQTLGQGPEFLTYFQNEAQLEKSRLLSDRFSAERPKGSFSTLEIQRTEQGDSAMYLCASSTLAGGPIDTQYFGPGTRLTVL.